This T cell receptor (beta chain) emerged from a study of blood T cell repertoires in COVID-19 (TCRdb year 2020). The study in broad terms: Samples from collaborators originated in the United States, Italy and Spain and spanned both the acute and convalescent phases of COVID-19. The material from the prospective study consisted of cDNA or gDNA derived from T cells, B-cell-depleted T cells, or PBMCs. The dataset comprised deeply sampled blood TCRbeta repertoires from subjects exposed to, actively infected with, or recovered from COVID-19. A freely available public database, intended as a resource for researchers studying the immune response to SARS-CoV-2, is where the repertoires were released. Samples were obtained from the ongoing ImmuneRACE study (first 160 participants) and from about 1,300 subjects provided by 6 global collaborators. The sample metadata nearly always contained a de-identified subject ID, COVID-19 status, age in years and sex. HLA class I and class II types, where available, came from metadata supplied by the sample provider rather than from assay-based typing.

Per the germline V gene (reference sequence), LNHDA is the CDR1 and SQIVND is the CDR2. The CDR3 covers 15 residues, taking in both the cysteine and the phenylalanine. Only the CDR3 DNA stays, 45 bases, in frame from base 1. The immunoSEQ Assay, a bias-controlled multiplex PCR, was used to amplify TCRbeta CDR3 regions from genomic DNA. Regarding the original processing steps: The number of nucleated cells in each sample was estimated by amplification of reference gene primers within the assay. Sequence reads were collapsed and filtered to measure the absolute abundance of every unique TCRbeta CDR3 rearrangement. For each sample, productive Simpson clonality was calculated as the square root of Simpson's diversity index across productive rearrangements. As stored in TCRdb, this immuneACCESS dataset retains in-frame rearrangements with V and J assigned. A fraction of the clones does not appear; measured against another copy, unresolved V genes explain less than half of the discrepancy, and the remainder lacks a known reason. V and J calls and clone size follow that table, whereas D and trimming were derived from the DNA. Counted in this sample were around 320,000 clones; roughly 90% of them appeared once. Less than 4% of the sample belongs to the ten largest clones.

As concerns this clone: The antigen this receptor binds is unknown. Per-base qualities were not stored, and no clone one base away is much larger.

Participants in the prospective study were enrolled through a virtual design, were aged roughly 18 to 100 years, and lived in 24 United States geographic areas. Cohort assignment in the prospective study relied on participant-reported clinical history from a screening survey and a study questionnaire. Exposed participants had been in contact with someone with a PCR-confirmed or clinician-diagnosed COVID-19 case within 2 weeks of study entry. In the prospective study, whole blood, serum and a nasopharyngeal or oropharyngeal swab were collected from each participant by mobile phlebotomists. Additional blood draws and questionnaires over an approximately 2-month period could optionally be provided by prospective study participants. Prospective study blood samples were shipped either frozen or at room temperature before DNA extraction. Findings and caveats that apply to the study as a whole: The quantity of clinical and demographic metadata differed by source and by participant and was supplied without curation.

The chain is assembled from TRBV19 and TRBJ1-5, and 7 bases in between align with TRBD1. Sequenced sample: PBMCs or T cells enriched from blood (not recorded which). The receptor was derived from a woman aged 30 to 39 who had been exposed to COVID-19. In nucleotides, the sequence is TGTGCGGCTCAAAAGGGCAGGGGGGAAAATCAGCCCCAGCATTTT. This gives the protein CAAQKGRGENQPQHF.